A selection of T cell receptor beta chains follows, all from one sample in a study of control samples from healthy donors and cancer patients. TCRdb's copy holds only in-frame clones and misses some; the assay was immunoSEQ multiplex PCR. Among 100,000 or so clones listed, roughly 86% were seen once. The sample was blood. These receptor sequences come from a woman aged 60-70 years in good health. Both conserved end residues are trimmed from each CDR3.

V gene,J gene,CDR3 protein
TRBV5-1,TRBJ2-5,ASSFKAVQETQY
TRBV12-3/TRBV12-4,TRBJ2-1,ASSYIGRGEQF
TRBV4-3,TRBJ2-1,ASSQGEEYNEQF
TRBV11-2,TRBJ1-1,ASSADRVHTEAF
TRBV24-1,TRBJ1-3,ATSDLLRSDSGNTIY
TRBV3-1/TRBV3-2,TRBJ1-5,ASSQGQASQPQH
TRBV5-6,TRBJ2-5,ASSLGYRGSQETQY
TRBV7-9,TRBJ2-1,ASSRTGSRDNEQF
TRBV7-2,TRBJ1-2,ASSLNFNNYGYT
TRBV7-9,TRBJ2-1,ASSQGPSSYNEQF
TRBV18,TRBJ1-1,ASSPEKAGRFNTEAF
TRBV5-1,TRBJ2-5,ASSFGQGQETQY
TRBV5-6,TRBJ2-5,ASSLRTGGQETQY
TRBV6-5,TRBJ1-4,ASWDEKLF
TRBV5-1,TRBJ1-1,ASSLAISGTEAF
TRBV6-5,TRBJ2-1,ASRISVSYNEQF